This TCR beta chain appears in the sequencing data of a study of Ad26.COV2.S vaccination and SARS-CoV-2 variants. About the study: Intramuscular Ad26.COV2.S at 5x10^10 or 1x10^11 viral particles.

Assay used: immunoSEQ multiplex PCR; TCRdb lists only in-frame clones, some missing. Found here are about 400,000 clones, 88% of them singletons; the top ten hold under 3.5%. This clone was seen once. Treatment indicated: 15 to 20 received Ad26.COV2.S at low or high dose, single or two shots; a few received placebo; per-sample allocation not given. At day 63 after the first vaccine or placebo injection, samples were drawn. Donation was by an adult aged 18-55 years who was in Boston. In the vaccine, an Ad26 vector expressed the SARS-CoV-2 spike of the Wuhan strain. Germline V lookup: CDR1 SGHDT, CDR2 YYEEEE. The trim removed 2 bases at V and 8 bases at J, leaving 7 bases unmatched. The length of the CDR3 is 15 residues.

Material: peripheral blood, obtained in a trial of Ad26.COV2.S vaccine versus placebo. This TCR was sampled from a person aged 18-65 years who received the Ad26.COV2.S COVID-19 vaccine or a placebo. The rearrangement links TRBV5-6 to TRBJ1-4, with 9 bases that match TRBD1. In DNA form, the CDR3 reads TGTGCCAGCAGCTTATGGACAGGGGCAGGGGAAAAACTGTTTTTT. Its protein is CASSLWTGAGEKLFF.